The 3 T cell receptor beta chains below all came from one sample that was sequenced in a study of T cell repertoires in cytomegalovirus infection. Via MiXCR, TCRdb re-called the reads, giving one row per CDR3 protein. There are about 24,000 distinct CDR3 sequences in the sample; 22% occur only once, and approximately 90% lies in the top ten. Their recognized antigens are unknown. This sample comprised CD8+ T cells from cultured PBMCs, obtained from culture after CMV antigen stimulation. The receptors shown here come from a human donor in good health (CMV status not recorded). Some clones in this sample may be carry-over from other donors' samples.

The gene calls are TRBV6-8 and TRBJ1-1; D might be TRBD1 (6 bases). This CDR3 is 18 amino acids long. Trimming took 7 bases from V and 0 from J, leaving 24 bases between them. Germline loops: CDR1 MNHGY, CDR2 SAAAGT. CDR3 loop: CASKNRVALGIMNTEAFF. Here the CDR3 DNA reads TGTGCCAGCAAGAACAGGGTCGCCCTAGGGATTATGAACACTGAAGCTTTCTTT.

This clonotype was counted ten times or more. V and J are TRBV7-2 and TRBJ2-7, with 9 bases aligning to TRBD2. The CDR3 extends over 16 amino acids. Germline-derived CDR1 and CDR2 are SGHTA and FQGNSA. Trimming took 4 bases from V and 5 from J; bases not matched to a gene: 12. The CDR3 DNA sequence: TGTGCCAGCAGCTCCCATTGGGCGGGGGGGGCCGACGAGCAGTACTTC. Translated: CASSSHWAGGADEQYF. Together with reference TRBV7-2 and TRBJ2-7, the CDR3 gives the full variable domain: GAGVSQSPSNKVTEKGKDVELRCDPISGHTALYWYRQSLGQGLEFLIYFQGNSAPDKSGLPSDRFSAERTGGSVSTLTIQRTQQEDSAVYLCASSSHWAGGADEQYFGPGTRLTVT.

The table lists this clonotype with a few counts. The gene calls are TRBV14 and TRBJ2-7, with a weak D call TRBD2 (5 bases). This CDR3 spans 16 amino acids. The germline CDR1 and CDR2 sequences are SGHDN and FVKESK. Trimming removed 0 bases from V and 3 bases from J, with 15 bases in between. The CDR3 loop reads CASSQDNGLYLYEQYF. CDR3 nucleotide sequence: TGTGCCAGCAGCCAAGATAACGGACTTTACCTCTACGAGCAGTACTTC.